This TCR beta chain came from a study of cytomegalovirus exposure and HLA in healthy donors (dated by TCRdb to the late 2010s). About the study as a whole: An earlier analysis of fewer than 750 of the donors reported approximately 280 Gb of sequence data and approximately 120 million unique TCR beta sequences obtained from approximately 180 million T cells. Approximately 300 gigabases of sequencing data and tens of millions of unique TCR sequences were included in an early release covering roughly 700 HLA-typed donors. The genetic ancestry cluster associated with self-reported Caucasian donors included around four fifths of the roughly 400 genotyped donors. The study aimed to test whether signatures of past pathogen exposure could be identified by cataloging public T cell receptors. The study used immunosequencing to profile the T cell repertoires of 600 to 850 subjects and linked those repertoires to cytomegalovirus serostatus. Besides the first cohort of 550 to 750 subjects, a separate validation cohort made up of over a hundred different subjects was used. The study combined high-throughput TCR immunosequencing, statistical association of individual TCRs with disease status, and machine learning to predict cytomegalovirus infection status. A later analysis re-examined previously published TCR beta repertoires from 500 to 700 donors and added high-resolution HLA genotyping to investigate patterns of TCR occurrence. The later analysis used no new phenotypic data to find candidate immune exposures, relying instead on TCR beta sequences and their occurrence across donors. An earlier analysis of approximately 580 of the donors used high-throughput TCR beta sequencing to judge whether each TCR beta V gene segment behaved as functional or pseudogenic. Donor age, sex, ethnicity and CMV serostatus were compiled alongside the repertoire data. A later genetic analysis used genome-wide SNP genotypes for about three fifths of the 666 donors, treating that subset as a discovery cohort. All discovery cohort repertoires had been generated using a single sequencing platform. HLA typing covered class I and class II loci at four-digit resolution. Typing coverage differed by locus: A, B, C, DRB1 and DQB1 were typed in roughly 620-630 donors, DQA1 in 500 to 550, DPA1 in some 600, and DPB1 in approximately 450. About five DR-DQ haplotypes were handled as single units for association and clustering, since linkage in the cohort was strong. Among 350 to 400 genotyped donors of the cohort, an average of approximately 250,000 unique TCR beta nucleotide sequences were sequenced per donor, around 20% of them non-productive. The paper as a whole reports these results and caveats: An earlier analysis of approximately 570 of the donors showed that most TCR beta V segments appeared in productive rearrangements either about 90% or about 30% of the time, which broadly matched IMGT annotations. A further reported finding was that TCR beta sequences accurately predicted the HLA-A and HLA-B alleles for most subjects in the first cohort. According to a later analysis, parvovirus B19, influenza, CMV and Epstein-Barr virus appeared linked to several top co-occurrence clusters. At a false discovery rate of 0.05, a later analysis linked 16,951 TCR beta sequences to specific HLA alleles. While some public TCRs were present in many individuals, most TCR sequences turned up only very rarely across donors. A later genetic analysis associated a missense DCLRE1C variant with V-gene and J-gene trimming of TCR beta chains, and an independent cohort replicated the association. The earlier analysis of fewer than 750 of the donors excluded over 15 rarely observed V segments, including chromosome 9 orphons, because counts were too low. In a later genetic analysis, fewer N-insertions in productive TCRs were reported among donors in an Asian-associated ancestry cluster than the roughly 640-donor mean. In vitro tests confirmed that a few of the cytomegalovirus-associated TCR beta chains recognize cytomegalovirus antigens. Compared with equally common non-associated chains, HLA-associated TCR beta chains in a later analysis were more clonally expanded and had lower generation probabilities. In a later analysis, the rate of TCR association differed among HLA loci, with DRB1 alleles having the most associated TCRs and HLA-C alleles having the fewest. The only immune exposure information available for the cohort was CMV serostatus. HLA typing was unavailable for some donors at each locus, so association tests used only the typed subset. Most CMV-associated TCR beta chains appeared to be HLA-restricted in a later analysis, and the HLA associations seemed to be driven largely by CMV exposure. Strong co-occurrence of HLA alleles, especially DR and DQ, made assigning TCR associations to individual alleles difficult. Some IMGT-functional V segments, including TRBV6-2 and TRBV6-3, could not be distinguished by the 87-base-pair reads and were therefore excluded. This cohort had only TCR beta chains sequenced, and the lack of alpha or paired-chain data limited which features could be detected. The authors suggested that the approach could potentially be generalized to other disease states and immunological phenotypes. Linkage disequilibrium might explain the correlated functional status among segregating V segments, but an unknown experimental factor could not be excluded. A total of fewer than 200 TCR beta chains were listed by the study as associated with cytomegalovirus. In both the original and validation cohorts, the classifier was reported to diagnose cytomegalovirus status with high specificity and sensitivity. A cluster of highly shared sequence variants was judged likely to represent a technical artifact of the sequencing pipeline. Sequencing depth was assumed to be roughly uniform across donors in the presence/absence analyses, though that assumption may not hold.

For this clone: The clone's antigen remains unknown.

The cohort consisted of hundreds of healthy bone marrow donors. All cohort members were sampled while nominally healthy, although unrecorded immune exposures were likely present. The donor was CMV seronegative and was included in the group of under 450 seronegative cohort members. Every donor gave a peripheral blood sample, and the peripheral blood mononuclear cells from that sample were used for TCR beta sequencing. The Qiagen DNeasy Blood Extraction Kit was used to extract genomic DNA from the blood cell samples. The library was made by the immunoSEQ multiplex PCR assay. The multiplex PCR relied on a mix of 60 forward primers for TCR Vbeta segments and 13 reverse primers for TCR Jbeta segments. The CDR3 region of rearranged TCR beta genes was amplified from genomic DNA with a multiplex PCR assay. On the Illumina HiSeq System, the amplified TCR beta libraries were sequenced as 87-base-pair reads. For the original study's pipeline: Across the 500 to 700 repertoires, a later analysis counted 75 million to 90 million unique TCR beta chains, about 10 million of which were shared by at least two donors. Raw reads were error-corrected and collapsed into unique sequences by a nearest-neighbor algorithm in which closely related sequences were merged to remove PCR and sequencing errors. CDR3 sequences were aligned to IMGT reference sequences to assign V, D and J gene segments. For a sequence to be retained, a match of at least six nucleotides to both a V gene segment and a J gene segment was required. A rearrangement counted as productive if the CDR3 had no stop codons and remained in frame with V and J, and every other rearrangement counted as non-productive. Following IMGT convention, CDR3 was defined as the stretch from the second conserved V-encoded cysteine up to the conserved J-encoded phenylalanine. Sequences without an unambiguous match to a single V gene segment were excluded from the earlier analysis of about 630 of the donors. In an earlier analysis of approximately 500 of the donors, a V segment was called functional when productive rearrangements were above 56.7%, and segregating when the standard deviation between donors exceeded 5%. A statistical classification framework was built for diagnosing cytomegalovirus status from the catalog of TCR beta chain sequences. A later analysis assigned V and J genes by comparing TCR nucleotide sequences with IMGT/GENE-DB human TR gene sequences. The TCRdist pipeline was used in a later analysis to assign CDR3 sequences and most-parsimonious VDJ recombination scenarios. In a later analysis, every TCR beta chain was defined by the combination of its CDR3 amino acid sequence and its V-gene family, and reads without a unique V-gene family were dropped. To address suspected cross-contamination and a sequencing artifact, a later analysis removed under 600 highly shared, low-generation-probability nucleotide sequences. In a later analysis, a clonal expansion index for each public chain was calculated from normalized within-repertoire ranks of inferred template counts. In a later analysis, generation probabilities were computed using a VDJ recombination model fitted to out-of-frame rearrangements, and the results were checked against IGoR. In a later analysis, hypergeometric tests were used to score TCR-TCR, TCR-HLA and TCR-CMV co-occurrence, with a repertoire-size bias correction applied to TCR pairs. To estimate false discovery rates, a later analysis permuted the HLA or CMV assignments 20 times. In a later analysis, co-occurring TCRs were grouped using DBSCAN, with TCRdist sequence similarity added in when clustering inside HLA-allele-positive subsets. Repertoires with fewer than 30,000 or more than 120,000 public chains, plus five repertoires with anomalous nucleotide sharing, were excluded from co-occurrence clustering. The table comes from immuneACCESS by way of TCRdb, which keeps in-frame sequences with V and J called. Part of the clones is missing from these tables; in studies checked, under half for an unresolved V gene and the rest for unknown reasons. D and trimming were read from the DNA, whereas the V and J calls and clone size are those reported in that table. The sample's records list approximately 79,000 clones. Of the sample, 0.83% falls within the top ten clones.

Here V drops 6 bases and J drops 5 bases, and the junction holds 5 bases not matched to any gene. Per the germline V gene, ENHRY is the CDR1 and SYGVKD is the CDR2. The CDR3, cysteine through phenylalanine, is 14 amino acids long. Here the CDR3 DNA is all that survives: 42 bases in frame from base 1. The sequence links TRBV10-3 to TRBJ2-1; 9 central nucleotides agree with TRBD1. The sample was PBMCs. The clonotype comes from a boy aged 5 to 17 in good health and CMV-seronegative. The CDR3 sequence is CAISRDRENNEQFF. The sequence in DNA is TGTGCCATCAGCCGGGACAGGGAAAACAATGAGCAGTTCTTC.